This T cell receptor beta chain was documented in a study of shared clonotypes between healthy human individuals. For each subset, genomic DNA was distributed in equal portions over several immunoSEQ plates. Using immunoSEQ multiplex PCR, the repertoire was profiled, and TCRdb retains in-frame clones only, with some absent. The profile shows hundreds of thousands of clones, under 80% of them singletons. Subsets obtained from CD4+ cells comprised CD45RA+ naive and CD45RA-negative memory cells. In regard to this clone: The junction differs from germline at one of its ends, possibly a read error.

Sequenced material: memory CD4+ T cells sorted from blood. As to subset: CD45RA-negative fraction. This receptor was obtained from a woman under 40 in good health.

The CDR3 is CSAEEQGNTGELFF. In nucleotides, the CDR3 is TGCAGCGCTGAAGAACAGGGAAACACCGGGGAGCTGTTTTTT. V is TRBV29-1 and J is TRBJ2-2; possible D gene TRBD1, 6 bases. The CDR3 has 14 amino acids. Germline V gives CDR1 SQVTM, CDR2 ANQGSEA.